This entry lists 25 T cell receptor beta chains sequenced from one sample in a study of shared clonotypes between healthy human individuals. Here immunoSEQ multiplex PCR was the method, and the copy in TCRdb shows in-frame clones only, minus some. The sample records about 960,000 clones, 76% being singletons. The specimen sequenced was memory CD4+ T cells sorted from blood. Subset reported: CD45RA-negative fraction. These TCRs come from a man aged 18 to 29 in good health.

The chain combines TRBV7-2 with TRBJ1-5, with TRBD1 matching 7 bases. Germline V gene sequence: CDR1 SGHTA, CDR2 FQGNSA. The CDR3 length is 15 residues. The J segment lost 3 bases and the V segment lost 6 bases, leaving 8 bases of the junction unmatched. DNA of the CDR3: TGTGCCAGCAGTCAACAGGGGACTCTCAATCAGCCCCAGCATTTT. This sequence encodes CASSQQGTLNQPQHF.

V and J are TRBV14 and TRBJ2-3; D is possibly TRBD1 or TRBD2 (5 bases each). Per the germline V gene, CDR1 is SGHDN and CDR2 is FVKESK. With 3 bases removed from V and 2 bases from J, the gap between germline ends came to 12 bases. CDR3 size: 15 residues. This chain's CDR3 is CASSQPGPYTDTQYF. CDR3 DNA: TGTGCCAGCAGCCAGCCGGGACCCTACACAGATACGCAGTATTTT.

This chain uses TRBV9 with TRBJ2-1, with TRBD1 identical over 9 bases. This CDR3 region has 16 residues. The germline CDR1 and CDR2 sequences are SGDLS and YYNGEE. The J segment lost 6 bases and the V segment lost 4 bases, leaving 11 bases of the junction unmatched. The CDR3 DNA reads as TGTGCCAGCAGCCCACCCGGGACAGGGAGTGTCAATGAGCAGTTCTTC. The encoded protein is CASSPPGTGSVNEQFF.

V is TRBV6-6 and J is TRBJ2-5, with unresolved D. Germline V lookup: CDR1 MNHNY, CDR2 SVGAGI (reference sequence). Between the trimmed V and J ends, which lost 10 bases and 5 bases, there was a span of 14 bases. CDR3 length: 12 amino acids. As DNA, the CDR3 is TGTGCCACCCAACGGGCTGGGGAGACCCAGTACTTC. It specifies CATQRAGETQYF.

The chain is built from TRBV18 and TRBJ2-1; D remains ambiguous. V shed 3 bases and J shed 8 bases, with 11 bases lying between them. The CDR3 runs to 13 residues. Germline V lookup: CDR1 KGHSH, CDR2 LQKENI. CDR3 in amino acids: CASSPIIGDEQFF. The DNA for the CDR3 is TGTGCCAGCTCACCGATCATCGGCGATGAGCAGTTCTTC.

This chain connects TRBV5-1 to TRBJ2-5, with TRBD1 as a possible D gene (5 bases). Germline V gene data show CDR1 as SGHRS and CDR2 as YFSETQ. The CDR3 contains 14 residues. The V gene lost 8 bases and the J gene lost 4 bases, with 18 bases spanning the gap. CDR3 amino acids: CASLDTSGPETQYF. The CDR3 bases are TGCGCCAGTTTGGACACCTCCGGCCCAGAGACCCAGTACTTC. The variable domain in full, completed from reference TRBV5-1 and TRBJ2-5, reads KAGVTQTPRYLIKTRGQQVTLSCSPISGHRSVSWYQQTPGQGLQFLFEYFSETQRNKGNFPGRFSGRQFSNSRSEMNVSTLELGDSALYLCASLDTSGPETQYFGPGTRLLVL.

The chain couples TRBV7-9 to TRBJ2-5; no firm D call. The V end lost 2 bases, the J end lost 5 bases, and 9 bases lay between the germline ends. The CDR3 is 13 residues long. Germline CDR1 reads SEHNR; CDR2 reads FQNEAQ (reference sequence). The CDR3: CASSLNVGETQYF. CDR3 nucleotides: TGTGCCAGCAGCTTAAACGTGGGGGAGACCCAGTACTTC.

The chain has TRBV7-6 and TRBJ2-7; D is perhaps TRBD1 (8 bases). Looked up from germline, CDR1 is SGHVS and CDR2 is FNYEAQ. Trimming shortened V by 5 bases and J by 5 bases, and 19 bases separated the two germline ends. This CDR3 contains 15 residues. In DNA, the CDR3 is TGTGCCAGCAGCCCGGGGGGACAGGTTCAGAACGAGCAGTACTTC. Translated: CASSPGGQVQNEQYF.

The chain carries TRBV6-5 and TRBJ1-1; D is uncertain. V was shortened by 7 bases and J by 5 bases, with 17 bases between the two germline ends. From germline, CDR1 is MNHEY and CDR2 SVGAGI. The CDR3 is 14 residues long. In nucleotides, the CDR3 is TGTGCCAGCACGGGAGGGATAAGTGGAACTGAAGCTTTCTTT. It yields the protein CASTGGISGTEAFF.

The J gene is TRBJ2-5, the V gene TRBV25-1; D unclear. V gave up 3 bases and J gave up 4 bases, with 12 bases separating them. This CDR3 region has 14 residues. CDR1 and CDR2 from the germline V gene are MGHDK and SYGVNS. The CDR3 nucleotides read TGTGCCAGCAGTGAGGCGAATCAAGTAGAGACCCAGTACTTC. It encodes CASSEANQVETQYF.

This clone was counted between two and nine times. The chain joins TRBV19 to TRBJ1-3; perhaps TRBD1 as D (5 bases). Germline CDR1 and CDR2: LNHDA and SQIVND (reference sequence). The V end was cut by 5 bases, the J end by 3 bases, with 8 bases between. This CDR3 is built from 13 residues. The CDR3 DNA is TGTGCCAGTAGTGAGGGACTTGGAAACACCATATATTTT. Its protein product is CASSEGLGNTIYF.

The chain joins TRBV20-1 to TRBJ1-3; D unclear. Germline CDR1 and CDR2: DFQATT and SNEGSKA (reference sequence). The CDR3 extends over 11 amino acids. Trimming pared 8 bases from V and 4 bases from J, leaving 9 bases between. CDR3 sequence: CSLARGNTIYF. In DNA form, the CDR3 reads TGCAGTCTCGCCAGGGGAAACACCATATATTTT.

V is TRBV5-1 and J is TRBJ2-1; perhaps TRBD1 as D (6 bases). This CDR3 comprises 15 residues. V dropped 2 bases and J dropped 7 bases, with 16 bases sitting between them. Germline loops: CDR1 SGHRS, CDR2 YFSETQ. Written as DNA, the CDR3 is TGCGCCAGCAGCTTAGGGACAAGAAATGGGAATGAGCAGTTCTTC. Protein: CASSLGTRNGNEQFF.

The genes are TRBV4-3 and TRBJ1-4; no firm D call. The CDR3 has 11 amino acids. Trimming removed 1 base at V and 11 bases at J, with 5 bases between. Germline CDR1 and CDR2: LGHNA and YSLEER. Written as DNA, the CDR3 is TGCGCCAGCAGCCAAGTTGGTAAACTGTTTTTT. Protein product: CASSQVGKLFF.

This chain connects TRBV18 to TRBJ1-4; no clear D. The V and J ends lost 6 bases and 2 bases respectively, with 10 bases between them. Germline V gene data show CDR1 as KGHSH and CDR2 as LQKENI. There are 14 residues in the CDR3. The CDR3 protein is CASSPGWTNEKLFF. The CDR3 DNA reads TGTGCCAGCTCGCCTGGATGGACTAATGAAAAACTGTTTTTT.

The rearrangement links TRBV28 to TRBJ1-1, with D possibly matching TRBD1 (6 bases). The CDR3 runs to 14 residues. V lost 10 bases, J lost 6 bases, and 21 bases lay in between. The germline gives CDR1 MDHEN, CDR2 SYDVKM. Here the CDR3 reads CATLLGAPVSEAFF. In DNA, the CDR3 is TGTGCCACCCTTTTGGGGGCCCCCGTCTCTGAAGCTTTCTTT. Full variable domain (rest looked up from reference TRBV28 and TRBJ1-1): DVKVTQSSRYLVKRTGEKVFLECVQDMDHENMFWYRQDPGLGLRLIYFSYDVKMKEKGDIPEGYSVSREKKERFSLILESASTNQTSMYLCATLLGAPVSEAFFGQGTRLTVV.

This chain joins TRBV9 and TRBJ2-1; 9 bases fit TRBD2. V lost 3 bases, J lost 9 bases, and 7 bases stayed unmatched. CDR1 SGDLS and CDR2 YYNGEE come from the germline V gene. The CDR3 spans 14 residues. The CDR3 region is CASSARAGGGEQFF. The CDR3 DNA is TGTGCCAGCAGCGCCCGAGCGGGAGGAGGTGAGCAGTTCTTC.

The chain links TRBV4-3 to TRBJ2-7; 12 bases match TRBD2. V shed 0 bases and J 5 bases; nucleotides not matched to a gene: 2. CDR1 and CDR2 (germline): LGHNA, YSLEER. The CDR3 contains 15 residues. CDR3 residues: CASSQETSGSHEQYF. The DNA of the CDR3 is TGCGCCAGCAGCCAAGAGACTAGCGGGAGTCACGAGCAGTACTTC.

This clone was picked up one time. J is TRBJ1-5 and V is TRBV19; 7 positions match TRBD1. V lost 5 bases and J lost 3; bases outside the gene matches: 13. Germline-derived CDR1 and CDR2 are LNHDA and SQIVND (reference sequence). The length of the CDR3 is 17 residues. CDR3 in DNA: TGTGCCAGTAGTTCCCGCCGAGAGGGACAGAACAATCAGCCCCAGCATTTT. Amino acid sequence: CASSSRREGQNNQPQHF.

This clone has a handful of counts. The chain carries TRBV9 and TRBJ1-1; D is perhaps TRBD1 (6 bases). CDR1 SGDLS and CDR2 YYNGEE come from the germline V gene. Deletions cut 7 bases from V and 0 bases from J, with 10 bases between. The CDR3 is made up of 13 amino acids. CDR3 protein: CASGGQVNTEAFF. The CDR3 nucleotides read TGTGCCAGCGGGGGACAAGTGAACACTGAAGCTTTCTTT.

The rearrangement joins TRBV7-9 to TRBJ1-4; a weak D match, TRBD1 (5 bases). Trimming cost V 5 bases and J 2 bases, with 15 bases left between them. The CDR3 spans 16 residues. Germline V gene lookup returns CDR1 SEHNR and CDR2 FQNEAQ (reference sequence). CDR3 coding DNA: TGTGCCAGCAGCCCTTGGATCCGGGGGACTAATGAAAAACTGTTTTTT. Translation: CASSPWIRGTNEKLFF. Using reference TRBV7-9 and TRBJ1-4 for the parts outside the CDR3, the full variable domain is DTGVSQNPRHKITKRGQNVTFRCDPISEHNRLYWYRQTLGQGPEFLTYFQNEAQLEKSRLLSDRFSAERPKGSFSTLEIQRTEQGDSAMYLCASSPWIRGTNEKLFFGSGTQLSVL.

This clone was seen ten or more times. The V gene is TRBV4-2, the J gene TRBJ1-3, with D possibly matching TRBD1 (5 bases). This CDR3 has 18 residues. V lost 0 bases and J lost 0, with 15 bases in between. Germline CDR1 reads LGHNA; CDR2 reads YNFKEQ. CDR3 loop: CASSQDRGVGLSGNTIYF. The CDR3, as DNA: TGTGCCAGCAGCCAAGATCGGGGCGTAGGGCTCTCTGGAAACACCATATATTTT.

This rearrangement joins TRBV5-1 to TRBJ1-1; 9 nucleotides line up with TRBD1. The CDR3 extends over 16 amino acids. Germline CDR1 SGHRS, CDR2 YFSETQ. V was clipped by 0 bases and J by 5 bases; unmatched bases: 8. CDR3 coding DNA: TGCGCCAGCAGCTTGGGCACAGGGACAGGGAGAACTGAAGCTTTCTTT. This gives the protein CASSLGTGTGRTEAFF.

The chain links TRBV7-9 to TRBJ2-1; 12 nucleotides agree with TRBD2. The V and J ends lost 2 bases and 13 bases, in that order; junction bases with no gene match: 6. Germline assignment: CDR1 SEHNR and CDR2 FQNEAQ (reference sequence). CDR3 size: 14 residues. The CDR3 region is CASSLSSGGADQFF. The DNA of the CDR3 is TGTGCCAGCAGCTTATCTAGCGGGGGGGCCGATCAGTTCTTC.

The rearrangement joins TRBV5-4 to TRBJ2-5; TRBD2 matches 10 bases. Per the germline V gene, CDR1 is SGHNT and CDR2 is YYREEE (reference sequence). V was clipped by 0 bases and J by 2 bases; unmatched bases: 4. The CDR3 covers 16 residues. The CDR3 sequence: CASSLGTSGGQETQYF. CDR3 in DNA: TGTGCCAGCAGCTTGGGGACTAGCGGCGGACAAGAGACCCAGTACTTC.